A single sample is the source of the 23 T cell receptor beta chains below, sequenced in a study of T cells after yellow fever vaccination. TCRdb itself ran the 5' RACE reads through MiXCR, one entry per CDR3 protein. The sample contains some 550,000 distinct CDR3 sequences, roughly a fifth of which appear only once. The sequencing used PBMCs, collected 15 days after the yellow fever booster vaccination. These receptors were obtained from a man between 25 and 39 years old who received the YFV17D yellow fever vaccine.

This clonotype was seen more than once but under ten times. V usage is TRBV10-3 and J usage is TRBJ2-5; no firm D call. CDR1 and CDR2 from the germline V gene are ENHRY and SYGVKD. CDR3 length equals 11 residues. V gave up 6 bases and J gave up 5 bases, with 7 bases separating them. The chain's CDR3 is CAISPGETQYF. CDR3 in DNA: TGTGCCATCAGCCCCGGTGAGACCCAGTACTTC.

This clonotype was counted at least ten times. The J gene is TRBJ2-2, the V gene TRBV12-3 or TRBV12-4; a possible D gene is TRBD2 (5 bases). V was cut by 7 bases and J by 2 bases, with 5 bases left in between. The CDR3 is made up of 12 amino acids. CDR3 DNA sequence: TGTGCCAGCACGGGAAACACCGGGGAGCTGTTTTTT. Amino acid sequence: CASTGNTGELFF.

A few counts support this clonotype. The chain links TRBV4-2 to TRBJ2-1, with D possibly being TRBD1 (6 bases). V dropped 2 bases and J dropped 10 bases, with 18 bases sitting between them. The CDR3 extends over 15 amino acids. Germline CDR1 is LGHNA and CDR2 is YNFKEQ. The CDR3 protein is CASSQISGPQGEQFF. CDR3 DNA sequence: TGTGCCAGCAGCCAAATCTCGGGTCCCCAGGGGGAGCAGTTCTTC.

This clonotype was counted only a few times. The chain joins TRBV6-5 to TRBJ2-1, with 7 bases aligning to TRBD1. The V gene end was trimmed by 4 bases and the J gene end by 2 bases; junction bases not matched to a gene: 11. Germline V gives CDR1 MNHEY, CDR2 SVGAGI. The CDR3 extends over 17 amino acids. The DNA for the CDR3 is TGTGCCAGCAGTTCCTTAGGGGGCCTCCGCGCCTACAATGAGCAGTTCTTC. This codes for CASSSLGGLRAYNEQFF.

This clonotype showed up just a few times. The rearrangement joins TRBV7-8 to TRBJ2-7, with a possible D match to TRBD2 (7 bases). V dropped 5 bases and J dropped 3 bases, with 17 bases sitting between them. CDR3 length: 15 residues. Germline CDR1 and CDR2: SGHVS and FQNEAQ. The CDR3 bases are TGTGCCAGCAGCCCCGGGGGCCTAGCGGTCTACGAGCAGTACTTC. The encoded protein is CASSPGGLAVYEQYF.

The chain has TRBV7-2 and TRBJ2-7; D uncertain. Germline values: CDR1 SGHTA, CDR2 FQGNSA. Trimming cost V 5 bases and J 0 bases, with 14 bases left between them. The CDR3 consists of 15 residues. Written as DNA, the CDR3 is TGTGCCAGCAGCCCGTCGGTAGGGAACTCCTACGAGCAGTACTTC. Its translation: CASSPSVGNSYEQYF.

J is TRBJ2-7 and V is TRBV7-6; 7 bases are shared with TRBD1. V shed 1 base, J shed 2 bases, and the junction held 8 bases outside the gene matches. The germline gives CDR1 SGHVS, CDR2 FNYEAQ. The CDR3 spans 16 residues. For the CDR3, the DNA is TGTGCCAGCAGCTTAGAACAGGGGTTGATACCCTACGAGCAGTACTTC. Its protein is CASSLEQGLIPYEQYF.

The chain couples TRBV7-2 to TRBJ2-3, with TRBD2 matching 12 bases. With 3 bases clipped from V and 6 bases from J, the junction kept 10 bases outside the gene matches. In germline, CDR1 is SGHTA, CDR2 FQGNSA. The CDR3 is 17 amino acids. The CDR3 nucleotides are TGTGCCAGCAGCTTCGGGACTAGCGGGTTCCGGAGCGATACGCAGTATTTT. The encoded protein is CASSFGTSGFRSDTQYF.

This chain's CDR3 is CSANLAGLNTGELFF. DNA of the CDR3: TGCAGTGCTAACCTAGCGGGACTGAACACCGGGGAGCTGTTTTTT. J is TRBJ2-2 and V is TRBV20-1; TRBD2 aligns across 9 bases. Germline CDR1 and CDR2: DFQATT and SNEGSKA (reference sequence). CDR3 length: 15 residues. J was trimmed by 1 base and V by 4 bases; bases with no gene match: 4.

There are a few counts of this clonotype. V usage is TRBV4-2 and J usage is TRBJ2-7, with 8 bases fitting TRBD2. This CDR3 contains 15 residues. V shed 4 bases and J 5 bases; nucleotides not matched to a gene: 10. Germline CDR1 and CDR2: LGHNA and YNFKEQ. This CDR3 reads CASSRAGLGADEQYF. For the CDR3, the DNA is TGTGCCAGCAGCCGGGCGGGACTAGGTGCCGACGAGCAGTACTTC.

The sample holds a few counts of this clonotype. This chain uses TRBV20-1 with TRBJ2-7; no clear D gene. Trimming removed 1 base from V and 0 bases from J, with 7 bases in between. The CDR3 runs 13 residues. Germline-derived CDR1 and CDR2 are DFQATT and SNEGSKA (reference sequence). The CDR3 nucleotides read TGCAGTGCTAGAGTTCTAAGCTCCTACGAGCAGTACTTC. Translated: CSARVLSSYEQYF.

The rearrangement joins TRBV7-8 to TRBJ2-5; D unclear. Between the trimmed V and J ends, which lost 2 bases and 4 bases, there was a span of 8 bases. CDR3 size: 13 residues. CDR1 SGHVS and CDR2 FQNEAQ come from the germline V gene. The CDR3 is CASSLYGGETQYF. CDR3 sequence (DNA): TGTGCCAGCAGCTTATACGGTGGAGAGACCCAGTACTTC.

The chain joins TRBV6-4 to TRBJ2-3, with TRBD2 matching over 10 bases. The CDR3 totals 15 residues. CDR1 is MRHNA, CDR2 SNTAGT, per germline. V dropped 6 bases and J dropped 3; count of bases not matched to a gene: 6. CDR3 in DNA: TGTGCCAGCAGAGCAGCGGGAGGGAGGACAGATACGCAGTATTTT. Its translation: CASRAAGGRTDTQYF.

This clonotype occurred a few times. The chain joins TRBV20-1 to TRBJ2-1; D gene ambiguous. The germline V and J ends were trimmed by 6 bases and 8 bases, with 8 bases remaining between them. Germline V lookup: CDR1 DFQATT, CDR2 SNEGSKA (reference sequence). CDR3 size: 10 residues. Here the CDR3 DNA reads TGCAGTGCAAAGAACGATGAGCAGTTCTTC. Residues: CSAKNDEQFF.

The chain links TRBV5-1 to TRBJ2-3; D is unclear. The germline V gene encodes CDR1 SGHRS and CDR2 YFSETQ. CDR3 length: 12 amino acids. V was pared by 5 bases and J by 2 bases, with 6 bases between. In nucleotides, the CDR3 is TGCGCCAGCAGATGGAACACAGATACGCAGTATTTT. Its translation: CASRWNTDTQYF.

This chain joins TRBV5-1 and TRBJ2-5, with 7 bases matching TRBD2. Germline trimming cut 7 bases from V and 5 bases from J; bases unmatched to any gene: 5. Germline assignment: CDR1 SGHRS and CDR2 YFSETQ. This CDR3 contains 12 residues. The CDR3 here is CASQGLSETQYF. In nucleotides, the CDR3 is TGCGCCAGCCAGGGACTATCGGAGACCCAGTACTTC. The entire variable domain, with the rest obtained from reference TRBV5-1 and TRBJ2-5, is as follows: KAGVTQTPRYLIKTRGQQVTLSCSPISGHRSVSWYQQTPGQGLQFLFEYFSETQRNKGNFPGRFSGRQFSNSRSEMNVSTLELGDSALYLCASQGLSETQYFGPGTRLLVL.

This clonotype was picked up a small number of times. J is TRBJ2-7 and V is TRBV6-5, with 8 bases lining up with TRBD1. This CDR3 is built from 14 residues. The V and J ends lost 2 bases and 3 bases, in that order; junction bases with no gene match: 3. CDR1 is MNHEY, CDR2 SVGAGI, per germline. The DNA of the CDR3 is TGTGCCAGCAGTTACGGCGGACAGGGCTACGAGCAGTACTTC. It encodes CASSYGGQGYEQYF.

This chain links TRBV29-1 with TRBJ2-5, with D unresolved. Looked up from germline, CDR1 is SQVTM and CDR2 is ANQGSEA. The CDR3 is 15 residues long. V was clipped by 1 base and J by 5 bases, with 17 bases between them. Written as DNA, the CDR3 is TGCAGCGTTGAAGCCACATGGAGCCGTGGTGAGACCCAGTACTTC. This gives the protein CSVEATWSRGETQYF.

This chain joins TRBV28 and TRBJ2-7; no definite D call. The CDR3 loop spans 14 amino acids. V gave up 4 bases and J gave up 1 base, with 11 bases separating them. Germline V gives CDR1 MDHEN, CDR2 SYDVKM. The CDR3 here is CASSSQYLSYEQYF. CDR3 coding DNA: TGTGCCAGCAGTTCCCAGTATCTGTCCTACGAGCAGTACTTC.

This chain joins TRBV19 and TRBJ2-7; a possible D gene is TRBD2 (6 bases). The V end was cut by 1 base, the J end by 1 base, with 8 bases between. This CDR3 contains 14 residues. The V gene's germline CDR1 is LNHDA and CDR2 SQIVND (reference sequence). CDR3 DNA sequence: TGTGCCAGTAGTATAGGCGGGAAATCCTACGAGCAGTACTTC. Residues: CASSIGGKSYEQYF.

This clonotype showed up just once. The chain has TRBV29-1 and TRBJ2-2; TRBD2 agrees at 7 bases. The CDR3 is made up of 12 amino acids. In germline, CDR1 is SQVTM, CDR2 ANQGSEA. Trimming took 7 bases from V and 2 from J; bases not matched to a gene: 1. The CDR3 sequence: CSGGGNTGELFF. The DNA of the CDR3 is TGCAGCGGGGGGGGTAACACCGGGGAGCTGTTTTTT.

This clonotype occurred a few times. The chain carries TRBV6-1 and TRBJ2-1; D uncertain. CDR1 MNHNS and CDR2 SASEGT come from the germline V gene. There are 15 residues in the CDR3. V lost 6 bases and J 2 bases, leaving 14 bases between the germline ends. The CDR3 sequence: CASRETRITYNEQFF. The CDR3 DNA sequence: TGTGCCAGCAGGGAGACAAGGATTACCTACAATGAGCAGTTCTTC.

The rearrangement uses TRBV20-1 and TRBJ2-4; weak D call: TRBD2 (5 bases). V was pared by 5 bases and J by 3 bases, with 17 bases between. Germline V gives CDR1 DFQATT, CDR2 SNEGSKA (reference sequence). CDR3 length: 15 amino acids. In nucleotides, the CDR3 is TGCAGTGCTTCCCCTAGCTGGAGCCACAAAAACATTCAGTACTTC. This codes for CSASPSWSHKNIQYF.